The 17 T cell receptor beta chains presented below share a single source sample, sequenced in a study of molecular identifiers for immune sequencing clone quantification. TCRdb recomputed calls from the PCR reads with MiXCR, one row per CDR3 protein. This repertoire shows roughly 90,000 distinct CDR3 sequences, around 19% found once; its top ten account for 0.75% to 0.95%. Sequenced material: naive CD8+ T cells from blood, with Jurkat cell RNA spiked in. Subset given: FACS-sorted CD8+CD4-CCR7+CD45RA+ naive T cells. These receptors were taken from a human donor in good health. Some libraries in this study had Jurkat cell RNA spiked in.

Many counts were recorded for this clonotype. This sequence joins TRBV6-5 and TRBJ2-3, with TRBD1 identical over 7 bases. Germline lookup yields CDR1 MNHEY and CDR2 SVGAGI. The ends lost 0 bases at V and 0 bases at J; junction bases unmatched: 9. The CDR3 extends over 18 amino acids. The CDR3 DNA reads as TGTGCCAGCAGTTACTCTTTCGATCGACAGGGAAGCACAGATACGCAGTATTTT. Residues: CASSYSFDRQGSTDTQYF.

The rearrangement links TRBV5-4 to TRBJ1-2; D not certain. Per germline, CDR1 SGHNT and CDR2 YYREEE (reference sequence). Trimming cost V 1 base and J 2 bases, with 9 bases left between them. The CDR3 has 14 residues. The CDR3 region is CASSLRGYNYGYTF. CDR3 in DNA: TGTGCCAGCAGCTTGCGGGGTTACAACTATGGCTACACCTTC. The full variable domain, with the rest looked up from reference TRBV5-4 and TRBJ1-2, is ETGVTQSPTHLIKTRGQQVTLRCSSQSGHNTVSWYQQALGQGPQFIFQYYREEENGRGNFPPRFSGLQFPNYSSELNVNALELDDSALYLCASSLRGYNYGYTFGSGTRLTVV.

In nucleotides, the CDR3 is TGTGCTAGTGGTTTGTGGGGATCCACTAACTATGGCTACACCTTC. It codes for CASGLWGSTNYGYTF. The chain combines TRBV12-5 with TRBJ1-2; D unresolved. CDR1 and CDR2 (germline): LGHNT, FRNRAP. V was pared by 2 bases and J by 0 bases, with 10 bases between. The CDR3 runs to 15 residues.

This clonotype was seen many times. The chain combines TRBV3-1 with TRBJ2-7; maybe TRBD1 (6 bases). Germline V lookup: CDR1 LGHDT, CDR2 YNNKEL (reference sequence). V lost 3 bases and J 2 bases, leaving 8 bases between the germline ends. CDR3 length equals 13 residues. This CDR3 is CASSQAGAYEQYF. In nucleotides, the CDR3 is TGTGCCAGCAGCCAGGCAGGGGCCTACGAGCAGTACTTC.

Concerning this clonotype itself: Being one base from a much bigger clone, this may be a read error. CDR3 sequence reads: CASSGGAGVSYEQYF. The CDR3 nucleotides are TGCGCCAGCAGTGGTGGGGCAGGGGTTTCCTACGAGCAGTACTTC. The chain couples TRBV10-2 to TRBJ2-7; possibly TRBD1 for D (6 bases). The length of the CDR3 is 15 residues. Germline loops: CDR1 WSHSY, CDR2 SAAADI. V gave up 4 bases and J gave up 1 base, with 14 bases separating them.

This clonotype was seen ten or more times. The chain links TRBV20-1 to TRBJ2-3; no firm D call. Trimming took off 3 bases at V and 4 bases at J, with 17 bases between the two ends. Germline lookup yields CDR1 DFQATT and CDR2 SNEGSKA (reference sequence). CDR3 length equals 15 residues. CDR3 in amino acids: CSASPGSPAADTQYF. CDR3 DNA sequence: TGCAGTGCTAGTCCAGGATCCCCTGCGGCAGATACGCAGTATTTT.

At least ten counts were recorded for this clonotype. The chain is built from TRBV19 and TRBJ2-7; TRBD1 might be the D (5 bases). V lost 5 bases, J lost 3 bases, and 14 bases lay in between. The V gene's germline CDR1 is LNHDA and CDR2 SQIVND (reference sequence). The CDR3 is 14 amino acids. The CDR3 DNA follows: TGTGCCAGTAGTTCAGGGCCAGGGCACTACGAGCAGTACTTC. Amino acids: CASSSGPGHYEQYF.

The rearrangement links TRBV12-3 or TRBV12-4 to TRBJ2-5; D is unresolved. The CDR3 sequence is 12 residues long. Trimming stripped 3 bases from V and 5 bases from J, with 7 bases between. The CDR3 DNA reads TGTGCCAGCAGTTTTCTTGGGGAGACCCAGTACTTC. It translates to CASSFLGETQYF.

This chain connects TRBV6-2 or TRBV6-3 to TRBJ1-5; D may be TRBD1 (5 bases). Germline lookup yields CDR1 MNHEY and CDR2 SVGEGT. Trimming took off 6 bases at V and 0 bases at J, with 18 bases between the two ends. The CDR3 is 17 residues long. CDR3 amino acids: CASSRTLGTDSNQPQHF. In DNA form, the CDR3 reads TGTGCCAGCAGCCGTACCCTCGGGACGGATAGCAATCAGCCCCAGCATTTT.

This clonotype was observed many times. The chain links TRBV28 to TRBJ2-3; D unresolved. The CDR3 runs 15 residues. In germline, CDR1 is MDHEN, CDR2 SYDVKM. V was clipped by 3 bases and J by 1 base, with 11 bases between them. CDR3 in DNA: TGTGCCAGCAGTTTTAGCTATCCCCGCACAGATACGCAGTATTTT. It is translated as CASSFSYPRTDTQYF. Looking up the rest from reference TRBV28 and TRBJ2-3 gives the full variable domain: DVKVTQSSRYLVKRTGEKVFLECVQDMDHENMFWYRQDPGLGLRLIYFSYDVKMKEKGDIPEGYSVSREKKERFSLILESASTNQTSMYLCASSFSYPRTDTQYFGPGTRLTVL.

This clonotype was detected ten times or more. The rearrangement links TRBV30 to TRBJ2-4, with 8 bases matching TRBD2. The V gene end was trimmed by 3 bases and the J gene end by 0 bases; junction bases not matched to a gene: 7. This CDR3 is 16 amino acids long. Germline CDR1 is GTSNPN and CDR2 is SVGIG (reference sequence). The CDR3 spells CAWSLSGELAKNIQYF. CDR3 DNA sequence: TGTGCCTGGAGCCTTAGCGGGGAGTTAGCCAAAAACATTCAGTACTTC.

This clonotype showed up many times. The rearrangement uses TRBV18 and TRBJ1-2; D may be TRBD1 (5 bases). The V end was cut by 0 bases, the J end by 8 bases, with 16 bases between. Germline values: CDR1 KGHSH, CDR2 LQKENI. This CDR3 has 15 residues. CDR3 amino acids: CASSPPSVQKGGYTF. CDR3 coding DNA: TGTGCCAGCTCACCACCCTCGGTACAAAAGGGGGGCTACACCTTC.

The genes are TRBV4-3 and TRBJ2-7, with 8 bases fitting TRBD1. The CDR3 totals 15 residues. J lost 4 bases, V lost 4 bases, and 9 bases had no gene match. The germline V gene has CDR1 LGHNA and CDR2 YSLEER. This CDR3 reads CASSPAQGGPYEQYF. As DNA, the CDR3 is TGCGCCAGCAGCCCAGCACAGGGGGGACCTTACGAGCAGTACTTC.

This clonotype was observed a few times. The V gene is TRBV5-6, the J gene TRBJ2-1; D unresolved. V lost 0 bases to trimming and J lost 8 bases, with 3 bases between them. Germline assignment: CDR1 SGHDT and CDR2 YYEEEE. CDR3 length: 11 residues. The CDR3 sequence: CASSLVDEQFF. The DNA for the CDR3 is TGTGCCAGCAGCTTGGTCGATGAGCAGTTCTTC.

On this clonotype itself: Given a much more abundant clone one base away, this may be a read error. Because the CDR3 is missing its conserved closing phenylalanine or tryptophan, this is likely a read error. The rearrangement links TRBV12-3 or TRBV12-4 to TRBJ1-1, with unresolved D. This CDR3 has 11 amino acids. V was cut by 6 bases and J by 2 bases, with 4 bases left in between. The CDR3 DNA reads TGTGCCAGCAGCGCCAACACTGAAGCTTTCCTT. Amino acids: CASSANTEAFL.

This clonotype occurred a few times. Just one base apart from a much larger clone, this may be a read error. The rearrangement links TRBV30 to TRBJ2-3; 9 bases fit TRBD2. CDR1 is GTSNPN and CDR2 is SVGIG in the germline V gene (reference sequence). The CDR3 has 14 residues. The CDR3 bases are TGTGCCTGGAGTAATAGCGGGAGCACAGATGCGCAGTATTTT. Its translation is CAWSNSGSTDAQYF.

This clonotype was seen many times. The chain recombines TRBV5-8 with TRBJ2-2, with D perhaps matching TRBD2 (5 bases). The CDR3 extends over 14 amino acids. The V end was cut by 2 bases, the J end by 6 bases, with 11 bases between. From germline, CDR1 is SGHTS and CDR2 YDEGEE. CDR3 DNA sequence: TGTGCCAGCAGCTTAGCGGTGCGGGCCGGGGAGCTGTTTTTT. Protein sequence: CASSLAVRAGELFF.